This paragraph covers one T cell receptor (beta chain) sequence. PCR involved 60 Vbeta and 13 Jbeta primers. Measured with immunoSEQ multiplex PCR; TCRdb has only the in-frame clones, and not every one. The sample has 150,000 to 200,000 clones; more than 75% are singletons. The data originate from a study of cytomegalovirus exposure and HLA in healthy donors. Turning to the study itself: Genotyping showed 81% of fewer than 500 donors falling in the Caucasian-associated ancestry cluster.

The trim removed 5 bases at V and 5 bases at J, leaving 11 bases unmatched. CDR3 length equals 15 residues. Germline V gives CDR1 SGHRS, CDR2 YFSETQ. The chain recombines TRBV5-1 with TRBJ2-3; TRBD2 matches at 7 bases. The sequence came from a woman aged 50 to 60 in good health and CMV-seronegative. The sample taken for sequencing was PBMCs. Here the CDR3 DNA reads TGCGCCAGCAGTAAAACAAGCGGGACGGAAGATACGCAGTATTTT. This translates into CASSKTSGTEDTQYF.